This T cell receptor (beta chain) originates from a study of T cell repertoires in cytomegalovirus infection (dated by TCRdb to the late 2010s). Looking at the study overall: Peptide stimulations targeted recently identified HLA-C-restricted CMV epitopes, whose presentation resists viral immunomodulation, together with well-studied HLA-B-restricted epitopes. The HLA type of each donor mattered for the analysis, because public TCR beta signatures pointed to carriage of CMV infection along with the matching HLA type.

This clonotype showed up many times. It lacks a known antigen. Base qualities are not at hand, and no much larger clone is one base apart. What the treatment or condition label conveys for this sample: in vitro stimulation with specific CMV peptide epitopes to enrich CMV-specific T cells. General study outcomes and caveats: The ex vivo response was dominated by HLA-C-restricted CMV-specific TCR beta clonotypes, which also provided the single most frequent clonotype in two of eight donors. Carriers of CMV infection plus the relevant HLA type were discriminated by the cumulative frequency of public TCR beta family members in the study cohort and in an independent roughly 350-donor cohort.

Sequencing was carried out with an Illumina HiSeq 1500. In-frame beta chains were kept once TCRdb had trimmed the public reads at Q25 with fastp and called clones with MiXCR. Each entry merges the rows of one CDR3 protein and shows their most common DNA and genes. In this sample the table shows 300,000 to 400,000 distinct CDR3 sequences, almost 30% of which occur a single time. Jointly, the top ten make up 20% of the sample. The sample consisted of cultured PBMCs, taken from culture after CMV antigen stimulation. This clonotype originated in a human donor in good health (CMV status not recorded). Some clones in this sample may be carry-over from other donors' samples.

The base sequence is TGTGCCAGCAGTTTGGGCTATGGCTACACCTTC. Its translation reads: CASSLGYGYTF. The rearranged segments are TRBV12-3 or TRBV12-4 and TRBJ1-2, with an unclear D gene assignment. The junction carries 3 bases between V and J, which are trimmed by 3 bases and 4 bases respectively. Inclusive of the bounding cysteine and phenylalanine, the CDR3 is 11 residues long. The kept DNA is CDR3 alone, 33 bases in frame from the first base.